The 18 T cell receptor beta chains given below trace back to one sample, sequenced in a study of cytomegalovirus exposure and HLA in healthy donors. Assay: immunoSEQ multiplex PCR; the TCRdb copy retains only in-frame clones and omits some. The data contain 130,000 or so clones, about 84% of them seen just once; the ten biggest clones take up 2.1%. The specimen was PBMCs. Every receptor here comes from a woman aged 30 to 39 in good health and CMV-seronegative.

This chain's CDR3 is CASRGSNTGELFF. The CDR3 DNA sequence: TGTGCCAGCCGGGGATCGAACACCGGGGAGCTGTTTTTT. V usage is TRBV6-1 and J usage is TRBJ2-2; weak D call: TRBD2 (5 bases). CDR3 size: 13 residues. CDR1 and CDR2 from the germline V gene are MNHNS and SASEGT. Trimming cost V 8 bases and J 0 bases, with 7 bases left between them.

V is TRBV7-6 and J is TRBJ2-5; 12 bases line up with TRBD2. The length of the CDR3 is 16 residues. The germline CDR1 and CDR2 sequences are SGHVS and FNYEAQ. Trimming cost V 4 bases and J 2 bases; bases outside gene matches: 5. Here the CDR3 reads CASSSWTSGVQETQYF. Here the CDR3 DNA reads TGTGCCAGCAGCTCGTGGACTAGCGGGGTTCAAGAGACCCAGTACTTC.

This clone was seen only a few times. The chain has TRBV30 and TRBJ2-5; D uncertain. The V and J ends lost 1 base and 4 bases respectively, with 7 bases between them. This CDR3 region has 12 residues. Germline V gene lookup returns CDR1 GTSNPN and CDR2 SVGIG (reference sequence). The CDR3 loop is CAWSDYGETQYF. The CDR3 DNA reads as TGTGCCTGGAGTGATTACGGAGAGACCCAGTACTTC. The whole variable domain, filled in from reference TRBV30 and TRBJ2-5, reads SQTIHQWPATLVQPVGSPLSLECTVEGTSNPNLYWYRQAAGRGLQLLFYSVGIGQISSEVPQNLSASRPQDRQFILSSKKLLLSDSGFYLCAWSDYGETQYFGPGTRLLVL.

This clone was counted between two and nine times. The V and J genes are TRBV4-1 and TRBJ1-1; possible D gene TRBD1, 6 bases. The V end was cut by 6 bases, the J end by 3 bases, with 11 bases between. The CDR3 sequence is 13 residues long. Germline V gene sequence: CDR1 MGHRA, CDR2 YSYEKL. The CDR3 sequence is CASRKTGDTEAFF. CDR3 sequence (DNA): TGCGCCAGCAGGAAGACAGGAGACACTGAAGCTTTCTTT.

The chain employs TRBV7-2 and TRBJ2-7; TRBD1 aligns across 7 bases. CDR3 length: 14 residues. V lost 5 bases to trimming and J lost 2 bases; unmatched junction nucleotides: 6. Germline V CDR1 and CDR2: SGHTA, FQGNSA. In DNA form, the CDR3 reads TGTGCCAGCAGCACGGGGACAGTAACCTACGAGCAGTACTTC. It yields the protein CASSTGTVTYEQYF.

Here the CDR3 DNA reads TGCAGCGTACACCAGGGGAGAGGGGGGGAGCTGTTTTTT. Translation: CSVHQGRGGELFF. This chain uses TRBV29-1 with TRBJ2-2; a weak D match, TRBD1 (6 bases). V lost 6 bases and J 8 bases, leaving 16 bases between the germline ends. From germline, CDR1 is SQVTM and CDR2 ANQGSEA. This CDR3 is built from 13 residues.

The chain recombines TRBV4-3 with TRBJ2-5; 8 bases are a match to TRBD1. Germline CDR1 LGHNA, CDR2 YSLEER. This CDR3 region has 15 residues. Trimming at V came to 3 bases and at J to 1 base, leaving 4 bases not matched to a gene. CDR3 DNA sequence: TGCGCCAGCAGCCAGGACAGGGACCGCCAAGAGACCCAGTACTTC. Protein sequence: CASSQDRDRQETQYF.

This rearrangement joins TRBV7-8 to TRBJ2-1; 11 nucleotides align to TRBD2. CDR3 size: 15 residues. The V and J ends lost 2 bases and 10 bases, in that order; junction bases with no gene match: 7. CDR1 and CDR2 (germline): SGHVS, FQNEAQ. CDR3 sequence reads: CASSLTGSSGGEQFF. The CDR3 DNA is TGTGCCAGCAGCTTAACAGGGTCTAGCGGGGGGGAGCAGTTCTTC.

This clone was seen ten or more times. The chain couples TRBV2 to TRBJ1-1; 9 bases are shared with TRBD1. The CDR3 is made up of 15 amino acids. Germline CDR1 and CDR2: SNHLY and FYNNEI. The trim removed 6 bases at V and 5 bases at J, leaving 10 bases unmatched. The CDR3 protein is CASRVTGGRGTEAFF. The CDR3 DNA follows: TGTGCCAGCAGGGTGACAGGGGGGAGGGGGACTGAAGCTTTCTTT.

V is TRBV6-6 and J is TRBJ1-2; 10 nucleotides align to TRBD1. Germline V lookup: CDR1 MNHNY, CDR2 SVGAGI (reference sequence). V trimming: 2 bases; J trimming: 2 bases; junction bases outside the gene matches: 5. The CDR3 totals 16 residues. CDR3 nucleotides: TGTGCCAGCAGTTACCCGGACAGGGGGAGAAACTATGGCTACACCTTC. It translates to CASSYPDRGRNYGYTF.

The chain couples TRBV27 to TRBJ2-5; a weak D match, TRBD2 (5 bases). V lost 2 bases, J lost 5 bases, and 9 bases lay in between. This CDR3 region has 13 residues. Looked up from germline, CDR1 is MNHEY and CDR2 is SMNVEV (reference sequence). CDR3 DNA: TGTGCCAGCAGTTTACGCAGAGGGGAGACCCAGTACTTC. It encodes CASSLRRGETQYF.

This clone came up once. The chain recombines TRBV7-9 with TRBJ2-3; weak D call: TRBD1 (6 bases). The CDR3 is 13 amino acids. V was clipped by 4 bases and J by 10 bases, with 15 bases between them. CDR1 and CDR2 (germline): SEHNR, FQNEAQ (reference sequence). The CDR3 DNA reads as TGTGCCAGCAGCTCCTTTACAGGGACCGCGCAGTATTTT. Amino acids: CASSSFTGTAQYF.

The V gene is TRBV2, the J gene TRBJ2-5; TRBD2 might be the D (5 bases). CDR1 is SNHLY, CDR2 FYNNEI, per germline. With 7 bases removed from V and 1 base from J, the gap between germline ends came to 13 bases. The CDR3 runs 14 residues. The CDR3 protein is CASTSGSGQETQYF. For the CDR3, the DNA is TGTGCCAGCACCTCGGGGAGCGGCCAAGAGACCCAGTACTTC.

The rearrangement links TRBV6-4 to TRBJ1-1; maybe TRBD1 (5 bases). CDR3 length: 13 residues. The V end lost 6 bases, the J end lost 4 bases, and 12 bases lay between the germline ends. Germline CDR1 MRHNA, CDR2 SNTAGT. DNA of the CDR3: TGTGCCAGCAGCGCAGGGATGCGCACTGAAGCTTTCTTT. Its protein product is CASSAGMRTEAFF.

The V gene is TRBV6-1, the J gene TRBJ1-4; D is perhaps TRBD1 (5 bases). The CDR3 has 14 amino acids. In germline, CDR1 is MNHNS, CDR2 SASEGT. The V gene lost 2 bases and the J gene lost 7 bases, with 11 bases spanning the gap. The CDR3 sequence: CASSEWPRGEKLFF. CDR3 nucleotides: TGTGCCAGCAGTGAATGGCCAAGGGGTGAAAAACTGTTTTTT.

The CDR3 reads CASSPRSGGLYEQYF. The CDR3 nucleotides are TGTGCCAGCAGCCCCCGGAGCGGGGGGTTGTACGAGCAGTACTTC. The rearrangement joins TRBV13 to TRBJ2-7; 9 bases fit TRBD2. The CDR3 length is 15 residues. J was trimmed by 4 bases and V by 5 bases; bases with no gene match: 9. Germline CDR1 PRHDT, CDR2 FYEKMQ (reference sequence).

The rearrangement joins TRBV5-5 to TRBJ2-2, with D possibly TRBD2 on 6 matching bases. The CDR3 has 14 residues. V lost 4 bases, J lost 6 bases, and 13 bases lay in between. CDR1 and CDR2 (germline): SGHKS, YYEKEE (reference sequence). The CDR3 is CASSNAGHPGELFF. In nucleotides, the CDR3 is TGTGCCAGCAGCAACGCGGGGCACCCCGGGGAGCTGTTTTTT.

The V and J genes are TRBV15 and TRBJ2-4, with D perhaps matching TRBD2 (7 bases). Germline values: CDR1 LNHNV, CDR2 YYDKDF (reference sequence). Trimming left V 6 bases short and J 4 bases short, with 22 bases between. CDR3 length equals 17 residues. The CDR3 protein is CATSKGGLKDEKNIQYF. CDR3 nucleotides: TGTGCCACCAGTAAGGGGGGGCTAAAGGATGAGAAAAACATTCAGTACTTC.